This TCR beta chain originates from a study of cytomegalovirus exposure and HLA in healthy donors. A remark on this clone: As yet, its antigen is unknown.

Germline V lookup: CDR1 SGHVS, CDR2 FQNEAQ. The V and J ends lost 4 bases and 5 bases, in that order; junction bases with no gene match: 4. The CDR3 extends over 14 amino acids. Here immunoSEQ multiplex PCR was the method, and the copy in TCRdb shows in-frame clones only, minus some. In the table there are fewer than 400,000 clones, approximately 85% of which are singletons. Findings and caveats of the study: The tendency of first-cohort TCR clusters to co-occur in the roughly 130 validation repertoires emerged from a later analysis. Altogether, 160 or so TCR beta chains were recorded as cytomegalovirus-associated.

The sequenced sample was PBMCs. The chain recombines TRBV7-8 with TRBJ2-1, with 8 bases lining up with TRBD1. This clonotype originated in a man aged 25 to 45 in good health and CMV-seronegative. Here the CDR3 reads CASSWGQVDNEQFF. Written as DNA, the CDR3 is TGTGCCAGCAGCTGGGGACAGGTTGACAATGAGCAGTTCTTC. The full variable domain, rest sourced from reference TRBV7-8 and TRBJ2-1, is GAGVSQSPRYKVAKRGQDVALRCDPISGHVSLFWYQQALGQGPEFLTYFQNEAQLDKSGLPSDRFFAERPEGSVSTLKIQRTQQEDSAVYLCASSWGQVDNEQFFGPGTRLTVL.